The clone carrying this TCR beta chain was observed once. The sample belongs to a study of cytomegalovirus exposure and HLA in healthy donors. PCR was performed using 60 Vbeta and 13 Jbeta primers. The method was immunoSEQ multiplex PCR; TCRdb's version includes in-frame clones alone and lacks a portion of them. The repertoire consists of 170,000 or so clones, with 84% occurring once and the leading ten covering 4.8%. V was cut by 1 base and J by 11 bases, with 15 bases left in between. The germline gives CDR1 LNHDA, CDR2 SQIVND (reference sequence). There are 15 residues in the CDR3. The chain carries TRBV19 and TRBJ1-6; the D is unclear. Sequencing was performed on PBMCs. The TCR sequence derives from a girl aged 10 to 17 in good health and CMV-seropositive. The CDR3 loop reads CASSIGATSVAPLHF. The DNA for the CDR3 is TGTGCCAGTAGTATAGGGGCTACCTCGGTGGCACCCCTCCACTTT.